This entry concerns a single T cell receptor beta chain. This clone was seen only a few times. The target of this receptor is not known. One base away there is no much larger clone; base qualities are not given. The entire amount of isolated RNA was reverse transcribed using the High Capacity cDNA Reverse Transcription Kit, so the sequenced TCRB transcripts were expressed ones. Naive, central memory and regulatory T cell samples underwent deep immunoSEQ sequencing, averaging roughly 3.4 million total reads per sample. After sorted cells were lysed in RLT buffer, RNA was extracted with DNase-treated RNeasy Micro or Mini kits, with the choice depending on cell number. Each cell subset was processed separately to prevent cross-contamination, with patient and healthy donor samples processed together. TCRB sequences were amplified from cDNA with the immunoSEQ multiplex PCR, producing 87-bp fragments spanning the CDR3 region. Amplicons were sequenced on the Illumina HiSeq platform. On the authors' methods: Synthetic template baselines were used to correct PCR bias computationally, reads within Hamming distance 2 were collapsed together, and singletons that could not be merged were discarded. Reads were aligned against IMGT so that V, D and J genes, CDR3 length and insertions or deletions at six rearrangement sites could be assigned. Within each subset, clonotype counts were normalized to sorted cell number, and only after that were true diversity and Gini coefficients computed with the tcR R package. Repertoire sharing was quantified using the overlap coefficient calculated on TCRB nucleotide sequences. As a proxy for the pre-selection repertoire, out-of-frame TCRB sequences from naive cells were analyzed. This immuneACCESS table, as held by TCRdb, lists in-frame sequences with V and J called but not all clones. Of the missing ones, under half trace to an unresolved V gene in checked studies; the others have no known cause. D and trimming come from the DNA, and the V and J calls and clone size come from that table. This sample gives 500,000 to 650,000 clones in total; around 12% of them show up just once. The biggest ten clones account for around 0.12% of the sample.

Each donor gave one peripheral blood draw, averaging approximately 120 mL, which was collected into heparinised tubes. Naive, central memory, regulatory and stem cell-like memory CD4+ T cells were sorted on a BD FACSAria II using a panel including CD45RO, CCR7, CD25, CD127, CD95 and CD27. Every sorted population had a purity above 95%. PBMCs were isolated immediately by Lymphoprep density gradient centrifugation and stained directly without culture. So that batch effects would be minimized, each experiment stained and sorted samples in pairs, pairing one healthy donor with one patient. The data were obtained in a study of beta chain features in type 1 diabetes (dated by TCRdb to the late 2010s). Background for the entire study: Patients and healthy donors did not differ in mean age, gender distribution, total cell number or subset yield. A total of roughly 100,000,000 sorted cells were examined across all samples, and the number of cells per subset was strongly correlated with RNA yield. The study compared the TCRB repertoires of sorted circulating CD4+ T cell subsets in recently diagnosed type 1 diabetes patients with those in matched healthy donors. Regulatory and stem cell-like memory subsets were isolated from only 8 patients and roughly 8 healthy donors, whereas naive and central memory subsets came from all 30 or so donors. Results and caveats for the whole study, not just this receptor: Type 1 diabetes patients showed a moderate but significant shortening of TCRB CDR3 length in all four CD4+ subsets. Because cDNA was sequenced instead of genomic DNA, activated cells with high expression could be over-represented, although the groups did not differ in activation or CD3 levels. PCR may preferentially amplify shorter templates, but because patient and control samples were amplified and corrected together, any resulting skew would affect both groups equally. Naive, central memory and regulatory TCRB repertoires appeared more similar among patients than among healthy donors. Because small numbers of individuals were included in the HLA sub-analyses, any influence of HLA type on TCRB rearrangement was left unresolved. At VDJ recombination sites, patients with type 1 diabetes made fewer insertions and deleted more nucleotides, a pattern implying thymic rearrangement abnormalities.

Via the germline V gene (reference sequence), CDR1 is MNHEY and CDR2 SMNVEV. Ends trimmed: V by 6 bases, J by 2 bases; bases unmatched to a gene: 7. The CDR3 sequence holds 15 residues, the cysteine and phenylalanine included. Only the CDR3 region is kept as DNA, spanning 45 bases read in frame from base 1. The receptor was derived from a man aged 30 to 39 with type 1 diabetes. The material sequenced was naive CD4+ T cells from blood. The cell subset or site label here, explained by the study, means: true naive CD4+ T cells. The receptor chain draws on TRBV27 and TRBJ1-2, with 9 middle bases fitting TRBD1. CDR3 reads: CASRRTGEKNYGYTF. The DNA sequence is given as TGTGCCAGCAGACGGACAGGGGAAAAAAACTATGGCTACACCTTC.